Shown below are 27 T cell receptor beta chains from a single sample sequenced in a study of T cell repertoires in cytomegalovirus infection. MiXCR, run by TCRdb on the reads, gives a single entry per CDR3 protein. Among approximately 240,000 distinct CDR3 sequences listed, roughly an eighth were seen once. The sample was PBMCs. Receptors originate from a human donor in good health (CMV status not recorded). Some clones in this sample may be carry-over from other donors' samples.

In this sample, this clonotype turned up a few times. The V gene is TRBV20-1, the J gene TRBJ2-5, with no clear D. The CDR3 is made up of 12 amino acids. The germline V and J ends were trimmed by 7 bases and 6 bases, with 15 bases remaining between them. Germline CDR1 is DFQATT and CDR2 is SNEGSKA (reference sequence). The CDR3 here is CSVPIFGQTQYF. CDR3 DNA: TGCAGTGTTCCCATTTTCGGTCAGACCCAGTACTTC.

This clonotype was detected many times. CDR3 bases: TGCAGCGTTGAGGAGGGAAGGGACCAGCCCCAGCATTTT. Protein product: CSVEEGRDQPQHF. The chain links TRBV29-1 to TRBJ1-5; possibly TRBD1 for D (5 bases). Trimming took 3 bases from V and 7 from J, leaving 13 bases between them. Germline CDR1 reads SQVTM; CDR2 reads ANQGSEA. This CDR3 region has 13 residues.

This clonotype was detected many times. The chain links TRBV4-1 to TRBJ2-3; the D is unclear. CDR3 length equals 16 residues. CDR1 is MGHRA and CDR2 is YSYEKL in the germline V gene. V was pared by 1 base and J by 0 bases, with 11 bases between. The CDR3 region has the DNA TGCGCCAGCAGCCAAGCGGCAGCTTCTAGCACAGATACGCAGTATTTT. Residues: CASSQAAASSTDTQYF.

This clonotype has ten or more counts. The chain joins TRBV7-9 to TRBJ2-1, with TRBD2 identical over 10 bases. CDR3 size: 15 residues. Germline V lookup: CDR1 SEHNR, CDR2 FQNEAQ (reference sequence). V lost 5 bases to trimming and J lost 4 bases; unmatched junction nucleotides: 5. The CDR3 sequence: CASSPGLATYNEQFF. The CDR3 bases are TGTGCCAGCAGCCCGGGACTAGCGACTTACAATGAGCAGTTCTTC.

This clonotype was seen only a few times. This chain uses TRBV3-1 with TRBJ2-1, with 12 bases lining up with TRBD2. This CDR3 spans 17 amino acids. V lost 3 bases, J lost 5 bases, and 8 bases stayed unmatched. Germline CDR1 is LGHDT and CDR2 is YNNKEL (reference sequence). The CDR3 DNA follows: TGTGCCAGCAGCCAGAAAGCAAGGACTAGCGGGGACAATGAGCAGTTCTTC. This codes for CASSQKARTSGDNEQFF.

This clonotype was seen ten or more times. This rearrangement joins TRBV7-2 to TRBJ1-5; D possibly corresponds to TRBD1 (6 bases). Trimming took off 5 bases at V and 8 bases at J, with 13 bases between the two ends. Germline V gene lookup returns CDR1 SGHTA and CDR2 FQGNSA. The CDR3 extends over 13 amino acids. The CDR3 sequence is CASSGTGLEPQHF. As DNA, the CDR3 is TGTGCCAGCAGCGGAACAGGGTTGGAGCCCCAGCATTTT.

This clonotype was seen at least ten times. The rearrangement uses TRBV6-1 and TRBJ1-1; 9 positions match TRBD1. Germline-derived CDR1 and CDR2 are MNHNS and SASEGT. This CDR3 has 16 residues. J gave up 1 base and V 5 bases, and 8 bases lay outside the gene matches. The DNA for the CDR3 is TGTGCCAGCAGTCAAACAGGGGGCTGGACGAACACTGAAGCTTTCTTT. Translation gives CASSQTGGWTNTEAFF.

This clonotype has a handful of counts. The chain is built from TRBV19 and TRBJ1-1, with D perhaps matching TRBD1 (5 bases). CDR3 length: 13 residues. Germline CDR1 LNHDA, CDR2 SQIVND (reference sequence). The V and J ends lost 7 bases and 3 bases respectively, with 12 bases between them. The CDR3 spells CASMWGGDTEAFF. CDR3 coding DNA: TGTGCCAGTATGTGGGGAGGGGACACTGAAGCTTTCTTT.

This clonotype was recorded at least ten times. The chain is built from TRBV7-2 and TRBJ2-7; 8 nucleotides align to TRBD2. V was clipped by 5 bases and J by 3 bases; unmatched bases: 0. The CDR3 is made up of 12 amino acids. CDR1 and CDR2 from the germline V gene are SGHTA and FQGNSA. The CDR3 spells CASSREGYEQYF. DNA for the CDR3: TGTGCCAGCAGCCGGGAGGGCTACGAGCAGTACTTC.

This clonotype showed up many times. V usage is TRBV28 and J usage is TRBJ1-5; 7 nucleotides align to TRBD1. The V and J ends lost 2 bases and 4 bases, in that order; junction bases with no gene match: 8. In germline, CDR1 is MDHEN, CDR2 SYDVKM. The CDR3 has 16 amino acids. For the CDR3, the DNA is TGTGCCAGCAGTTTAATAAACAGGGGTAAGAATCAGCCCCAGCATTTT. Encoded protein: CASSLINRGKNQPQHF.

This clonotype was counted only a few times. The V and J genes are TRBV7-7 and TRBJ2-5, with D perhaps matching TRBD2 (5 bases). The germline V and J ends were trimmed by 3 bases and 3 bases, with 8 bases remaining between them. This CDR3 contains 13 residues. Germline V gene lookup returns CDR1 SSHAT and CDR2 FNYEAQ (reference sequence). The CDR3 here is CASSFWGEETQYF. CDR3 in DNA: TGTGCCAGCAGCTTCTGGGGAGAAGAGACCCAGTACTTC.

The chain has TRBV19 and TRBJ1-3; D is possibly TRBD1 (6 bases). Germline values: CDR1 LNHDA, CDR2 SQIVND (reference sequence). Between the trimmed V and J ends, which lost 4 bases and 4 bases, there was a span of 11 bases. CDR3 size: 14 residues. CDR3 sequence (DNA): TGTGCCAGTAGTACCGACAGGAACGGAAACACCATATATTTT. Its protein is CASSTDRNGNTIYF.

This clonotype turned up a few times. The chain has TRBV19 and TRBJ1-5; D remains unclear. This CDR3 region has 15 residues. The germline V gene encodes CDR1 LNHDA and CDR2 SQIVND (reference sequence). The germline V and J ends were trimmed by 0 bases and 3 bases, with 9 bases remaining between them. CDR3 DNA sequence: TGTGCCAGTAGTATAGAAACAGTGACCAATCAGCCCCAGCATTTT. Translating gives CASSIETVTNQPQHF.

V is TRBV12-3 or TRBV12-4 and J is TRBJ2-2; D possibly uses TRBD1 or TRBD2 (5 bases each). There are 14 residues in the CDR3. V shed 3 bases and J shed 6 bases, with 11 bases lying between them. CDR3 DNA sequence: TGTGCCAGCAGTTTTGGGGGAGACGCCGGGGAGCTGTTTTTT. Protein: CASSFGGDAGELFF.

The J gene is TRBJ2-2, the V gene TRBV19; 9 bases map to TRBD1. Losses at the gene ends were 4 bases for V and 4 bases for J; bases not matched to a gene: 4. This CDR3 comprises 15 residues. Germline assignment: CDR1 LNHDA and CDR2 SQIVND (reference sequence). The CDR3 reads CASSKQGAPTGELFF. The CDR3 nucleotides read TGTGCCAGTAGTAAACAGGGGGCGCCCACCGGGGAGCTGTTTTTT.

This clonotype was detected ten times or more. The chain has TRBV6-5 and TRBJ1-6, with D possibly being TRBD1 (6 bases). CDR1 MNHEY and CDR2 SVGAGI come from the germline V gene. With 4 bases removed from V and 6 bases from J, the gap between germline ends came to 10 bases. The CDR3 has 14 amino acids. CDR3 amino acids: CASSFTGFNSPLHF. The CDR3 coding sequence is TGTGCCAGCAGTTTCACAGGGTTTAATTCACCCCTCCACTTT.

Note on this clonotype: This clone may be a read error of a much larger clone one base away. J is TRBJ1-5 and V is TRBV12-3 or TRBV12-4, with 8 bases aligning to TRBD1. The J segment lost 8 bases and the V segment lost 5 bases, leaving 11 bases of the junction unmatched. CDR3 length equals 15 residues. CDR3 nucleotide sequence: TGTGCCAGCAGTGTTGGACAGGGCTCGGGGAAGCCCCAGCATTTT. Its protein product is CASSVGQGSGKPQHF.

This chain uses TRBV12-3 or TRBV12-4 with TRBJ2-6, with unresolved D. With 6 bases removed from V and 0 bases from J, the gap between germline ends came to 18 bases. The CDR3 has 18 amino acids. The CDR3 sequence: CASSSPSGILSGANVLTF. DNA for the CDR3: TGTGCCAGCAGCTCTCCGTCTGGAATTCTCTCTGGGGCCAACGTCCTGACTTTC.

This clonotype was picked up many times. The V call is TRBV7-2, the J call TRBJ2-7; D unclear. Trimming took 4 bases from V and 0 from J, leaving 10 bases between them. This CDR3 is built from 14 residues. Germline values: CDR1 SGHTA, CDR2 FQGNSA. CDR3 residues: CASSSTYSSYEQYF. The CDR3 nucleotides read TGTGCCAGCAGCTCGACTTACAGCTCCTACGAGCAGTACTTC.

This clonotype was seen at least ten times. V gene TRBV6-2 or TRBV6-3 combines with J gene TRBJ2-7; D might be TRBD1 (6 bases). Germline-derived CDR1 and CDR2 are MNHEY and SVGEGT. The V end was cut by 2 bases, the J end by 0 bases, with 14 bases between. This CDR3 spans 16 amino acids. CDR3: CASSYPRGFTSYEQYF. CDR3 coding DNA: TGTGCCAGCAGTTACCCCAGGGGATTTACCTCCTACGAGCAGTACTTC.

This clonotype occurred many times. This chain connects TRBV19 to TRBJ2-3; D is unresolved. Looked up from germline, CDR1 is LNHDA and CDR2 is SQIVND (reference sequence). The CDR3 is 13 amino acids. Trimming pared 2 bases from V and 2 bases from J, leaving 5 bases between. CDR3 in amino acids: CASSIRPTDTQYF. The CDR3 nucleotides read TGTGCCAGTAGTATAAGGCCCACAGATACGCAGTATTTT.

In its sample, this clonotype was seen many times. The gene calls are TRBV19 and TRBJ2-4; the D gene could be TRBD1 or TRBD2 (5 bases each). Germline CDR1 is LNHDA and CDR2 is SQIVND (reference sequence). The V end was cut by 7 bases, the J end by 0 bases, with 13 bases between. The CDR3 spans 15 residues. The CDR3 sequence: CASNGAEIAKNIQYF. The CDR3 region has the DNA TGTGCCAGTAACGGGGCAGAGATAGCCAAAAACATTCAGTACTTC.

This clonotype was counted ten times or more. This sequence joins TRBV7-2 and TRBJ2-5; 9 positions agree with TRBD2. With V trimmed by 1 base and J by 4 bases, 13 bases remained unmatched. The germline V gene encodes CDR1 SGHTA and CDR2 FQGNSA. The CDR3 is 18 amino acids. CDR3 sequence: CASSLGGETSGFTETQYF. In DNA form, the CDR3 reads TGTGCCAGCAGCTTAGGGGGGGAGACTAGCGGATTCACAGAGACCCAGTACTTC.

This clonotype was observed a handful of times. V is TRBV7-2 and J is TRBJ1-5, with 7 bases fitting TRBD1. CDR1 SGHTA and CDR2 FQGNSA come from the germline V gene. The CDR3 totals 15 residues. Trimming removed 5 bases from V and 1 base from J; junction bases left unmatched: 5. The CDR3 bases are TGTGCCAGCAGCCTGGGGACAGCAAGCAATCAGCCCCAGCATTTT. It specifies CASSLGTASNQPQHF.

This clonotype was seen a few times. The chain employs TRBV29-1 and TRBJ2-3; D gene uncertain. The germline V gene encodes CDR1 SQVTM and CDR2 ANQGSEA. V was pared by 0 bases and J by 3 bases, with 10 bases between. The CDR3 extends over 14 amino acids. Here the CDR3 DNA reads TGCAGCGTTGAAGATGAAGGTGGAACAGATACGCAGTATTTT. This sequence encodes CSVEDEGGTDTQYF.

There are a few counts of this clonotype. This rearrangement joins TRBV29-1 to TRBJ1-3, with D hard to call. The CDR3 sequence is 10 residues long. Germline CDR1 reads SQVTM; CDR2 reads ANQGSEA. Deletions cut 6 bases from V and 4 bases from J, with 4 bases between. Written as DNA, the CDR3 is TGCAGCGTCGGAGGAAACACCATATATTTT. Translation: CSVGGNTIYF.

This clonotype was observed a few times. This chain joins TRBV19 and TRBJ2-5; 10 positions match TRBD2. The V segment lost 5 bases and the J segment 1 base; nucleotides outside the gene matches: 7. Germline V gene sequence: CDR1 LNHDA, CDR2 SQIVND (reference sequence). The CDR3 contains 16 residues. This CDR3 reads CASSPSGGAPQETQYF. Here the CDR3 DNA reads TGTGCCAGTAGTCCCAGCGGGGGGGCCCCCCAAGAGACCCAGTACTTC.